The subject of this entry is one T cell receptor beta chain. Its target is not known. Through a sample-barcoded 5' primer and a J-beta primer mix, a second PCR was run for about 6 to 11 cycles. TCRdb processed the 5' RACE reads anew with MiXCR; each CDR3 protein has one entry. The sample lists some 1.6 million distinct CDR3 sequences; about 35% were seen once. This sample was taken from a study of blood T cells in healthy people across ages. Overall study findings and caveats: In older individuals, TCR beta diversity per million T cells was lower, falling roughly linearly with age.

CDR1 is SGHRS and CDR2 is YFSETQ in the germline V gene. This CDR3 contains 17 residues. Sample: blood. The chain is built from TRBV5-1 and TRBJ2-5; 9 bases map to TRBD1. The end of the DNA is better explained by TRBJ2-7, so the J call may be wrong. The clonotype was recovered from a woman in her twenties or thirties in good health. CDR3: CASSLGGQGVIPYEQYF. The CDR3 DNA follows: TGCGCCAGCAGCTTGGGGGGACAGGGTGTGATCCCCTACGAGCAGTACTTC.